The entry below describes one TCR beta chain. This sample was included in a study of blood T cell repertoires in COVID-19. Whole-study context: Specimens from acute and convalescent COVID-19 originated in the United States, Italy and Spain. T cells, B-cell-depleted T cells, or PBMCs supplied cDNA or gDNA.

This CDR3 contains 14 residues. Germline loops: CDR1 MDHEN, CDR2 SYDVKM. Trimming removed 7 bases at V and 5 bases at J, with 17 bases between. TCRdb's copy holds only in-frame clones and misses some; the assay was immunoSEQ multiplex PCR. Of a few hundred thousand clones listed, roughly 89% are singletons. The sequence was obtained from a woman aged 18-35 years with acute COVID-19. This chain connects TRBV28 to TRBJ1-1; the D is unclear. Material: PBMCs or T cells enriched from blood (not recorded which). CDR3 sequence reads: CASTISGVGTEAFF. CDR3 bases: TGTGCCAGCACCATTAGCGGGGTTGGGACTGAAGCTTTCTTT. The variable domain in full, completed from reference TRBV28 and TRBJ1-1, reads DVKVTQSSRYLVKRTGEKVFLECVQDMDHENMFWYRQDPGLGLRLIYFSYDVKMKEKGDIPEGYSVSREKKERFSLILESASTNQTSMYLCASTISGVGTEAFFGQGTRLTVV.